Included here is one T cell receptor (beta chain) sequence, with context. There are a few counts of this clonotype. Its cognate antigen has yet to be identified. No base qualities exist here, and no much larger clone lies one base off it. A case-control design nested within a healthcare worker cohort in London, UK, was used, with weekly nasopharyngeal swab PCR tests and blood sampling performed. Healthcare workers were recruited between 23 and 31 March 2020, during the week of the UK lockdown, and were followed weekly for up to roughly 15 weeks. Receptors were amplified or captured by 5' RACE. Data came from a NextSeq 500. In the TCR library protocol, unique molecular identifiers were attached to individual cDNA molecules to correct for PCR bias and sequencing error. Sequencing covered both TCR alpha and beta chains, and within each sample the abundances of alpha and beta sequences were tightly co-correlated. The original pipeline was this. Decombinator V4 was used to annotate TCR sequences for V gene, J gene and CDR3. TCRs were defined as expanded if a significant change between any two time points was detected under a Poisson model with p below 0.0001. Abundances of TCRs were expressed as counts per million after normalisation to the total number of TCRs sequenced in each sample. VDJdb, accessed 1 November 2021, was searched for CMV, EBV and SARS-CoV-2 annotated TCRs, excluding TCRs annotated for multiple antigens. TCRdb reanalyzed the raw reads on its own, using fastp at Q25 for trimming and MiXCR for clone calling, and kept in-frame beta chains. Under each unique CDR3 protein, matching rows form one entry showing the most common genes and DNA. V and J calls and clone size were set by TCRdb, not the authors. A total of some 45,000 distinct CDR3 sequences appear in this sample, around 6.8% of them only once. The leading ten clones occupy around 7.9% of the sample.

The sample comes from a study of early T cells in non-severe SARS-CoV-2 infection (dated by TCRdb to the early 2020s). In the study overall: Because TCR sequencing relied on bulk RNA taken from unsorted whole blood, pairing of alpha and beta chains was not possible.

The research as a whole found: VDJdb matching was skewed toward anti-spike CD8 responses, so virus-specific expansions were likely underestimated and private and CD4 specificities were missed.

The receptor was derived from an adult who was a healthcare worker with PCR-confirmed SARS-CoV-2 infection or an uninfected control (not recorded which). Sequenced material: whole blood.

The DNA sequence is given as TGTGCCAGCAGCTCCGGGTCTCGCGGGGGCACAGATACGCAGTATTTT. This is translated as CASSSGSRGGTDTQYF. The rearranged segments are TRBV6-6 and TRBJ2-3; the D segment could be TRBD2, given 6 matching bases. From its cysteine to its phenylalanine, the CDR3 spans 16 amino acids. CDR3 DNA is the only sequence kept; it has 48 bases, read in frame from the first base. Trimming at the junction amounts to 6 bases on V and 1 base on J, and the germline ends lie 17 bases apart. The CDR1 and CDR2 encoded by the germline V gene (reference sequence) are MNHNY and SVGAGI.